This TCR beta chain was captured in a study of chemoradiotherapy in HPV16-positive cancers. Study results and caveats: Candidate HPV-specific clones and E7-related TCR motifs grew in tumor during treatment.

Measured with immunoSEQ multiplex PCR; TCRdb has only the in-frame clones, and not every one. The data show roughly 21,000 clones, with around 85% seen just once and 3.5% to 6% held by the top ten. In the case of this clone: Its antigen is currently unknown.

V lost 2 bases to trimming and J lost 4 bases; unmatched junction nucleotides: 7. This CDR3 region has 16 residues. The germline V gene encodes CDR1 MNHNY and CDR2 SVGAGI (reference sequence). Specimen: blood, collected from a patient who underwent chemoradiotherapy. V is TRBV6-6 and J is TRBJ1-1; 10 nucleotides line up with TRBD1. The TCR sequence derives from a human donor with HPV-associated anogenital cancer. The CDR3 loop is CASSYGTGEYSTEAFF. In DNA, the CDR3 is TGTGCCAGCAGTTACGGGACAGGGGAATATAGCACTGAAGCTTTCTTT.